This passage covers 17 T cell receptor beta chains from one sample sequenced in a study of Ad26.COV2.S vaccination and SARS-CoV-2 variants. Clones were read by immunoSEQ multiplex PCR, and TCRdb kept only the in-frame ones, dropping some. The data hold roughly 250,000 clones, with around 85% observed a single time. Treatment: about 20 received Ad26.COV2.S at low or high dose, single or two shots; roughly five received placebo; per-sample allocation not given. Repertoires come from day 63 after the first vaccine or placebo injection. The material was peripheral blood, obtained in a trial of Ad26.COV2.S vaccine versus placebo. These receptors were obtained from a person aged 18-65 years who received the Ad26.COV2.S COVID-19 vaccine or a placebo.

This clone was picked up one time. This sequence joins TRBV25-1 and TRBJ1-6; D may be TRBD1 (6 bases). Germline V gene lookup returns CDR1 MGHDK and CDR2 SYGVNS. This CDR3 spans 14 amino acids. Trimming took off 10 bases at V and 9 bases at J, with 19 bases between the two ends. CDR3 in DNA: TGTGCCAACTCGGGGGGCAGTGTGATTTCACCCCTCCACTTT. It is translated as CANSGGSVISPLHF.

DNA for the CDR3: TGTGCCACCAGCCCCGACAGGGGGCGGTCGACTGAAGCTTTCTTT. Encoded protein: CATSPDRGRSTEAFF. The chain has TRBV15 and TRBJ1-1, with 10 bases lining up with TRBD1. The V segment lost 5 bases and the J segment 5 bases; nucleotides outside the gene matches: 8. Germline loops: CDR1 LNHNV, CDR2 YYDKDF (reference sequence). This CDR3 spans 15 amino acids. The full variable domain, rest sourced from reference TRBV15 and TRBJ1-1, is DAMVIQNPRYQVTQFGKPVTLSCSQTLNHNVMYWYQQKSSQAPKLLFHYYDKDFNNEADTPDNFQSRRPNTSFCFLDIRSPGLGDTAMYLCATSPDRGRSTEAFFGQGTRLTVV.

CDR3 amino acids: CASSQWRSAAGSSYEQYF. The DNA for the CDR3 is TGCGCCAGCAGCCAATGGAGGTCGGCGGCGGGGTCCTCCTACGAGCAGTACTTC. This chain joins TRBV4-3 and TRBJ2-7; maybe TRBD2 (6 bases). Germline assignment: CDR1 LGHNA and CDR2 YSLEER. V lost 2 bases and J lost 0, with 20 bases in between. The CDR3 loop spans 18 amino acids.

In this sample, this clone turned up once. The J gene is TRBJ2-4, the V gene TRBV7-9; D gene uncertain. The germline CDR1 and CDR2 sequences are SEHNR and FQNEAQ (reference sequence). CDR3 length equals 15 residues. Trimming cost V 5 bases and J 0 bases, with 11 bases left between them. The CDR3 loop is CASSGLLLAKNIQYF. Written as DNA, the CDR3 is TGTGCCAGCAGCGGCCTCTTGCTAGCCAAAAACATTCAGTACTTC.

J is TRBJ2-1 and V is TRBV24-1, with a weak D call TRBD2 (6 bases). The CDR3 is 16 residues long. The germline gives CDR1 KGHDR, CDR2 SFDVKD. V lost 2 bases to trimming and J lost 3 bases, with 13 bases between them. Written as DNA, the CDR3 is TGTGCCACCAGTGATTCGGTGACTAGGGACTACAATGAGCAGTTCTTC. As protein: CATSDSVTRDYNEQFF.

The CDR3 coding sequence is TGTGCCAGCAGTCCCCGACGGCTATCTTACGGAAACACCATATATTTT. As protein: CASSPRRLSYGNTIYF. The chain employs TRBV28 and TRBJ1-3; D is unclear. Germline assignment: CDR1 MDHEN and CDR2 SYDVKM. V dropped 5 bases and J dropped 4 bases, with 18 bases sitting between them. The CDR3 totals 16 residues.

The chain carries TRBV7-2 and TRBJ2-5, with D unclear. The CDR3 covers 13 residues. Trimming stripped 4 bases from V and 5 bases from J, with 11 bases between. From germline, CDR1 is SGHTA and CDR2 FQGNSA. The CDR3 region is CASSSPFRETQYF. CDR3 in DNA: TGTGCCAGCAGCTCCCCCTTCCGGGAGACCCAGTACTTC. Supplemented by reference TRBV7-2 and TRBJ2-5, the full variable domain reads GAGVSQSPSNKVTEKGKDVELRCDPISGHTALYWYRQSLGQGLEFLIYFQGNSAPDKSGLPSDRFSAERTGGSVSTLTIQRTQQEDSAVYLCASSSPFRETQYFGPGTRLLVL.

The rearrangement uses TRBV5-1 and TRBJ2-5; 7 nucleotides agree with TRBD1. V was pared by 7 bases and J by 2 bases, with 11 bases of the junction left unmatched. Germline CDR1 and CDR2: SGHRS and YFSETQ. This CDR3 comprises 15 residues. The CDR3 DNA sequence: TGCGCCAGCCGAAAGTCAGGGACAGCTCAAGAGACCCAGTACTTC. Its translation is CASRKSGTAQETQYF.

CDR3 sequence (DNA): TGTGCCAGCAGCTATGGGACAGGGTCCCTTGGCTACACCTTC. Its translation is CASSYGTGSLGYTF. This sequence joins TRBV7-9 and TRBJ1-2; 9 bases align to TRBD1. Germline V gene data show CDR1 as SEHNR and CDR2 as FQNEAQ (reference sequence). Losses at the gene ends were 4 bases for V and 7 bases for J; bases not matched to a gene: 7. This CDR3 region has 14 residues.

The rearrangement joins TRBV2 to TRBJ2-1; 8 positions match TRBD2. The CDR3 covers 14 residues. CDR1 and CDR2 (germline): SNHLY, FYNNEI. J was trimmed by 4 bases and V by 4 bases; bases with no gene match: 3. CDR3 protein: CASSGTSRYNEQFF. The CDR3 DNA sequence: TGTGCCAGCAGTGGGACTAGCCGGTACAATGAGCAGTTCTTC.

The gene calls are TRBV21-1 and TRBJ2-7; the table's TRBD2 call for D was not verified on the DNA. TRBV21-1 is designated a pseudogene. This CDR3 spans 15 amino acids. CDR3 protein: CASSKEERVFYEQYV. CDR3 coding DNA: TGTGCCAGCAGCAAAGAGGAGCGGGTCTTCTACGAGCAGTACGTC.

The V gene is TRBV7-9, the J gene TRBJ2-1; TRBD2 agrees at 7 bases. The CDR3 runs 14 residues. Germline assignment: CDR1 SEHNR and CDR2 FQNEAQ (reference sequence). V lost 5 bases to trimming and J lost 10 bases; unmatched junction nucleotides: 11. CDR3 amino acids: CASSPPTSRKEQFF. The CDR3 region has the DNA TGTGCCAGCAGCCCACCGACTAGCCGAAAGGAGCAGTTCTTC.

This chain links TRBV12-5 with TRBJ2-7; 9 bases are shared with TRBD2. The CDR3 contains 16 residues. Unmatched junction bases numbered 11, after V lost 1 base and J lost 7 bases. Germline values: CDR1 LGHNT, CDR2 FRNRAP. CDR3 in amino acids: CASGLERGDFRGEQYV. CDR3 nucleotides: TGTGCTAGTGGTTTGGAGCGGGGGGACTTTCGAGGGGAGCAGTACGTC.

This clone was found a few times. The rearrangement links TRBV29-1 to TRBJ2-1; D might be TRBD2 (6 bases). CDR1 is SQVTM, CDR2 ANQGSEA, per germline. CDR3 length equals 14 residues. With 8 bases removed from V and 2 bases from J, the gap between germline ends came to 16 bases. CDR3 DNA: TGCAGCACCAGAAGGCTAGCGCCCTACAATGAGCAGTTCTTC. Residues: CSTRRLAPYNEQFF.

This clone appeared a few times. The V and J genes are TRBV4-2 and TRBJ1-6; unclear D gene. CDR1 and CDR2 from the germline V gene are LGHNA and YNFKEQ. This CDR3 is 17 amino acids long. V was trimmed by 1 base and J by 2 bases, leaving 12 bases between them. CDR3 coding DNA: TGTGCCAGCAGCCAAGTTCAGCCACGGCCCTATAATTCACCCCTCCACTTT. Encoded protein: CASSQVQPRPYNSPLHF.

This chain joins TRBV3-1 (or the pseudogene TRBV3-2) and TRBJ2-4; the D gene is possibly TRBD2 (5 bases). CDR1 and CDR2 from the germline V gene are LGHDT and YNNKEL (reference sequence). The ends were cut back, 0 bases at V and 3 bases at J, with 6 bases in the middle. The CDR3 sequence is 14 residues long. CDR3 bases: TGTGCCAGCAGCCAAGAACTAGTCAAAAACATTCAGTACTTC. It translates to CASSQELVKNIQYF.

The chain uses TRBV6-6 and TRBJ2-2, with D hard to call. This CDR3 contains 16 residues. Trimming stripped 6 bases from V and 3 bases from J, with 17 bases between. Germline CDR1 MNHNY, CDR2 SVGAGI (reference sequence). Written as DNA, the CDR3 is TGTGCCAGCAGCGCCGCTTGGAAGGAGCACACCGGGGAGCTGTTTTTT. It translates to CASSAAWKEHTGELFF.